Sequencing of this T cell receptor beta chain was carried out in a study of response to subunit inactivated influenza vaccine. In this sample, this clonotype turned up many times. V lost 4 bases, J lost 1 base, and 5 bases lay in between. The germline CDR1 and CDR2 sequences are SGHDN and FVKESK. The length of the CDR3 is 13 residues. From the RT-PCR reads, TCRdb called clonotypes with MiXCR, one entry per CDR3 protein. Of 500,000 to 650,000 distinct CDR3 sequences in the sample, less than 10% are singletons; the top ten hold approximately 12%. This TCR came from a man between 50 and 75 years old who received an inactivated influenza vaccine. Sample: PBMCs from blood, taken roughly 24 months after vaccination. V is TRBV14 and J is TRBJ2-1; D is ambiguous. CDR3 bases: TGTGCCAGCAGCCCCCCGTCCTACAATGAGCAGTTCTTC. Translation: CASSPPSYNEQFF.